The TCR beta chain under discussion was sequenced for a study of early T cells in non-severe SARS-CoV-2 infection. This clonotype was recorded many times. TCRdb independently ran MiXCR on the 5' RACE reads; one entry per CDR3 protein. The table records 100,000 to 150,000 distinct CDR3 sequences, about 15% of them present only once. The length of the CDR3 is 14 residues. Trimming stripped 6 bases from V and 2 bases from J, with 10 bases between. This clonotype originated in an adult who was a healthcare worker with PCR-confirmed SARS-CoV-2 infection or an uninfected control (not recorded which). Sequencing input: whole blood. The J gene is TRBJ2-2, the V gene TRBV12-3 or TRBV12-4; D gene unclear. The CDR3 nucleotides are TGTGCCAGCAGCCTCGACGGCAACACCGGGGAGCTGTTTTTT. It translates to CASSLDGNTGELFF.